Listed below are T cell receptor beta chains from one sample, sequenced in a study of shared clonotypes between healthy human individuals. TCRdb keeps only in-frame clones here, not all; method: immunoSEQ multiplex PCR. The repertoire holds just over 2,000,000 clones, 95% seen once, with more than 0.1% in the top ten. The sequenced sample was naive CD4+ T cells sorted from blood. All receptors derive from a man aged 18-30 years in good health. CDR3s include the opening cysteine and the closing phenylalanine or tryptophan. The D gene is left open where the match is weak. Clone size is stated in some rows and not others, as once, few, many or a class when expanded.

>NA|TRBD2|TRBJ2-3|TRBV5-1
TGCGCCAGCAGTAATAGCGGGATCGGCACAGATACGCAGTATTTT
CASSNSGIGTDTQYF
>NA|NA|TRBJ1-2|TRBV18
TGTGCCAGCTCACCACTAACCACCAACTATGGCTACACCTTC
CASSPLTTNYGYTF
>NA|TRBD2|TRBJ2-2|TRBV11-3
TGTGCCAGCAGCTTGGCCGGGACTAGTGCCGGGGAGCTGTTTTTT
CASSLAGTSAGELFF
>NA|TRBD2|TRBJ2-7|TRBV18
TGTGCCAGCTCACCCGGGGGGACTAGCCGAGGATACGAGCAGTACTTC
CASSPGGTSRGYEQYF
>NA|TRBD1|TRBJ2-1|TRBV5-6
TGTGCCAGCAGCCGCCGACAGGGGGCGTCTGATGAGCAGTTCTTC
CASSRRQGASDEQFF
>NA|NA|TRBJ2-7|TRBV7-8
TGTGCCAGCAGAATGGGGACGGGGGCTCGCGAGCAGTACTTC
CASRMGTGAREQYF
>NA|NA|TRBJ2-7|TRBV30
TGTGCCTGGAGTCTTCTAGGAGGAGGAGGCTTAACCTACGAGCAGTACTTC
CAWSLLGGGGLTYEQYF
>NA|NA|TRBJ2-7|TRBV4-2
TGTGCCAGCAGCCCTTACCCGACGGACTCCTACGAGCAGTACTTC
CASSPYPTDSYEQYF
>NA|TRBD2|TRBJ2-2|TRBV28
TGTGCCAGCAGTTTGGCGGGGGACTCTGTCGGGGAGCTGTTTTTT
CASSLAGDSVGELFF
>NA|NA|TRBJ2-7|TRBV9
TGTGCCAGCAGCGGAAGCCAACCCTACGAGCAGTACTTC
CASSGSQPYEQYF
>NA|NA|TRBJ1-5|TRBV7-2
TGTGCCAGCAGCTTAGAGTTGCGTCAGCCCCAGCATTTT
CASSLELRQPQHF
>NA|NA|TRBJ1-2|TRBV23-1
TGCGCCAGCAGTCAAACTTGGGTTTACGGCTACACCTTC
CASSQTWVYGYTF
>NA|TRBD2|TRBJ2-3|TRBV27
TGTGCCAGCAGTTTACAGGGACTAGCGATGGATACGCAGTATTTT
CASSLQGLAMDTQYF
>NA|NA|TRBJ2-3|TRBV11-2
TGTGCCAGCAGCTTGGCCCGCCCCAGCACAGATACGCAGTATTTT
CASSLARPSTDTQYF
>NA|NA|TRBJ1-4|TRBV10-3
TGTGCCATCAGTGACAGGGCTACGGCTAATGAAAAACTGTTTTTT
CAISDRATANEKLFF
>once|NA|TRBJ2-3|TRBV6-1
TGTGCCAGCAGTGATCGTGGCGGGGGCACAGATACGCAGTATTTT
CASSDRGGGTDTQYF
>NA|NA|TRBJ1-4|TRBV6-1
TGTGCCAGCAGTGATCCCGACACCACTAATGAAAAACTGTTTTTT
CASSDPDTTNEKLFF
>NA|NA|TRBJ1-2|TRBV12-5
TGTGCTAGTGGTTTAGGTCCTAATCAGCCCTATGGCTACACCTTC
CASGLGPNQPYGYTF
>NA|NA|TRBJ1-2|TRBV1
TGCACCAGCAGCCAAGATAAGGGGGCAAGGGGCTACACCTTC
CTSSQDKGARGYTF
>NA|NA|TRBJ1-3|TRBV7-3
TGTGCCAGCAGCGTGACAGGCGGAAACACCATATATTTT
CASSVTGGNTIYF
>NA|NA|TRBJ2-7|TRBV6-5
TGTGCCACCTGGGACTTCGACGAGCAGTACTTC
CATWDFDEQYF
>NA|NA|TRBJ2-5|TRBV5-4
TGTGCCAGCAGCCCTGACCTGACGGGGACCCAGTACTTC
CASSPDLTGTQYF
>NA|TRBD2|TRBJ2-1|TRBV5-1
TGCGCCAGCAGCAGATCCGGGACTAGCAATTACTACAATGAGCAGTTCTTC
CASSRSGTSNYYNEQFF
>NA|NA|TRBJ1-3|TRBV10-3
TGTGCCAAAGAGGCAGGGGAAGATAGGCCTGGAAACACCATATATTTT
CAKEAGEDRPGNTIYF
>NA|TRBD2|TRBJ2-1|TRBV6-4
TGTGCCAGCAGTGCCGGACTAGCGGGAGTCGGTGAGCAGTTCTTC
CASSAGLAGVGEQFF
>NA|TRBD1|TRBJ2-7|TRBV5-1
TGCGCCAGCATTTTTCGGGACAGGGGATTCCTACCAGACTACGAGCAGTACTTC
CASIFRDRGFLPDYEQYF
>NA|NA|TRBJ1-1|TRBV7-9
TGTGCCAGCAGCTTAGGGGACCTCAACACTGAAGCTTTCTTT
CASSLGDLNTEAFF
>NA|NA|TRBJ2-1|TRBV7-9
TGTGCCAGCAGCTTAGGGACTATCAATGAGCAGTTCTTC
CASSLGTINEQFF
>once|NA|TRBJ2-5|TRBV10-3
TGTGCCATCAGTGATGGGAGGGGGCAAGAGACCCAGTACTTC
CAISDGRGQETQYF
>NA|TRBD2|TRBJ2-3|TRBV2
TGTGCCCAGCGGAAGCGGGGGCAAAACACAGATACGCAGTATTTT
CAQRKRGQNTDTQYF
>NA|NA|TRBJ1-2|TRBV5-1
TGCGCCAGCAGCAGGGACGGAGCTAACTATGGCTACACCTTC
CASSRDGANYGYTF
>NA|NA|TRBJ2-1|TRBV28
TGTGCCAGCAGTTGGGGACGGACTGTTGATGAGCAGTTCTTC
CASSWGRTVDEQFF
>NA|TRBD1|TRBJ1-6|TRBV5-4
TGTGCCAGCAGCTCAACAGGGGCTGGAAATTCACCCCTCCACTTT
CASSSTGAGNSPLHF
>NA|NA|TRBJ2-1|TRBV9
TGTGCCAGCAGCGTAGCGGGAGAAACTGAGCAGTTCTTC
CASSVAGETEQFF
>NA|TRBD1|TRBJ2-5|TRBV19
TGTGCCAGTAGTCTCCAAAGGACAGGGAAAGAGACCCAGTACTTC
CASSLQRTGKETQYF
>NA|TRBD1|TRBJ2-7|TRBV6-5
TGTGCCAGCAGTCGACCGGGACAGGGGGCAAGGGAGCAGTACTTC
CASSRPGQGAREQYF
>NA|NA|TRBJ1-1|TRBV11-2
TGTGCCAGCAGCTTAGAACCGGGGGCAGGGACTGAAGCTTTCTTT
CASSLEPGAGTEAFF
>NA|TRBD1|TRBJ2-3|TRBV5-1
TGCGCCAGCAGCACCGGGACAGGGGGCACAGATACGCAGTATTTT
CASSTGTGGTDTQYF
>NA|NA|TRBJ1-1|TRBV5-6
TGTGCCAGCAGCGCCGGTGGGTTAACTGAAGCTTTCTTT
CASSAGGLTEAFF
>once|NA|TRBJ2-7|TRBV7-2
TGTGCCAGCAGCTTTGTGGGAAAGGTTTCCTACGAGCAGTACTTC
CASSFVGKVSYEQYF
>NA|NA|TRBJ2-6|TRBV7-9
TGTGCCAGCAGGCGCCTACGGGACTCCTACTCTGGGGCCAACGTCCTGACTTTC
CASRRLRDSYSGANVLTF
>NA|NA|TRBJ1-2|TRBV21-1
TGTGCCAGCAGCAAATCGCCAGACAAAAACTTCGACTATGGCTACACCTTC
CASSKSPDKNFDYGYTF
>NA|NA|TRBJ1-3|TRBV30
TGTGCCTGGACGGTAAAGAGCTCTGGAAACACCATATATTTT
CAWTVKSSGNTIYF
>NA|NA|TRBJ1-6|TRBV6-5
TGTGCCAGCAGTTACCTCGGACAGAATAATTCACCCCTCCACTTT
CASSYLGQNNSPLHF
>NA|NA|TRBJ1-2|TRBV19
TGTGCCAGTAGTAAACCCCCGACGGGCCCCTTCAATGGCTACACCTTC
CASSKPPTGPFNGYTF
>NA|NA|TRBJ2-3|TRBV5-4
TGTGCCAGCAGGCCCCCCGTAGGGGATACGCAGTATTTT
CASRPPVGDTQYF
>NA|NA|TRBJ2-5|TRBV27
TGTGCCAGCAGTTTAAGGCTTATGGGACTGCAGCAAGAGACCCAGTACTTC
CASSLRLMGLQQETQYF
>NA|TRBD1|TRBJ1-1|TRBV5-6
TGTGCCAGCAGCCCGGACAGGGGAGGAACTGAAGCTTTCTTT
CASSPDRGGTEAFF
>NA|TRBD1|TRBJ1-1|TRBV11-2
TGTGCCAGCAGCCCAGGGGGGGGGCGCACTGAAGCTTTCTTT
CASSPGGGRTEAFF
>NA|TRBD1|TRBJ2-5|TRBV10-3
TGTGCCATCAGTGCTCCGGGACAGCAAGAGACCCAGTACTTC
CAISAPGQQETQYF
>NA|NA|TRBJ2-5|TRBV7-3
TGTGCCAGCAGCTGGGGGCAAGGGGAGACCCAGTACTTC
CASSWGQGETQYF
>NA|TRBD2|TRBJ2-7|TRBV7-2
TGTGCCAGCAGCTCTCCTAGCGGGAGGGCCTCCTACGAGCAGTACTTC
CASSSPSGRASYEQYF
>NA|NA|TRBJ1-5|TRBV28
TGTGCCAGCAGTTTGGCGACTCGCGTCGAAACCCAGCATTTT
CASSLATRVETQHF
>NA|NA|TRBJ1-1|TRBV9
TGTGCCAGCAGCGCCCGGGACGTTTCAGCTGAAGCTTTCTTT
CASSARDVSAEAFF
>NA|NA|TRBJ2-5|TRBV6-5
TGTGCCAGCAGCAGAGAGTACCAAGAGACCCAGTACTTC
CASSREYQETQYF